This section outlines one T cell receptor (beta chain) sequence together with its context. This specimen belongs to a study of blood T cell repertoires in COVID-19. Some clones are missing from TCRdb's copy, which holds only in-frame ones; the method was immunoSEQ multiplex PCR. Seen here are about 220,000 clones, 83% observed once, and the top ten hold about 3.8%. Trimming pared 4 bases from V and 5 bases from J, leaving 14 bases between. CDR1 is SGHDN, CDR2 FVKESK, per germline. CDR3 size: 14 residues. J is TRBJ1-1 and V is TRBV14; no definite D call. Input material: PBMCs or T cells enriched from blood (not recorded which). The TCR was taken from a woman between 40 and 55 years old who had been exposed to COVID-19. The CDR3 DNA reads TGTGCCAGCAGCCCCCCTACGGGGAGAACTGAAGCTTTCTTT. Amino acids: CASSPPTGRTEAFF.